This TCR beta chain is from a study of blood T cell repertoires in COVID-19 (dated by TCRdb to 2020 to 2022). General notes on the study: Samples from collaborators originated in the United States, Italy and Spain and spanned both the acute and convalescent phases of COVID-19. The material from the prospective study consisted of cDNA or gDNA derived from T cells, B-cell-depleted T cells, or PBMCs. Subjects who had been exposed to COVID-19, were actively infected with it, or had recovered from it provided the deeply sampled blood TCRbeta repertoires that made up the dataset. The repertoires were made available in a free public database intended to serve as a resource for research on the immune response to SARS-CoV-2. Samples came from the ongoing ImmuneRACE study (first 160 participants) plus 1,254 subjects from 6 global collaborators. A de-identified subject ID, COVID-19 status, age in years and sex were almost always included in the sample metadata. Where available, HLA class I and class II types were taken from metadata supplied by the sample provider and were not determined by assay-based typing.

The collaborating institutions used their own protocols to collect whole blood in K2EDTA tubes. For TCRbeta analysis, collaborators shipped samples as frozen whole blood, isolated PBMCs, or DNA extracted from either of those sample types. TCRbeta CDR3 regions were amplified from genomic DNA by means of the immunoSEQ Assay, a bias-controlled multiplex PCR. The original methods were these. Nucleated cell counts per sample were estimated from amplification of reference gene primers within the assay. Sequence reads were collapsed and filtered to measure the absolute abundance of every unique TCRbeta CDR3 rearrangement. For each sample, productive Simpson clonality was calculated as the square root of Simpson's diversity index over productive rearrangements. TCRdb holds this immuneACCESS table with in-frame rearrangements only. Some clones are missing; in checked studies, unresolved V genes explain under half, and the rest has no known cause. For V, J and clone size, that table is used; D and trimming come from the DNA. This sample lists 250,000 to 350,000 clones; around four fifths were detected once. Clones ranked in the top ten supply 4.1% of the sample.

The paper's findings and limits, for the study overall: The amount of clinical and demographic metadata varied by source and participant and was provided uncurated.

Concerning this clone: Its target antigen remains unknown. Base qualities were left out, and no much larger clone turns up one base away.

Sequencing was carried out using peripheral blood. The sequence was obtained from a woman in her forties or fifties with active or convalescent COVID-19.

DNA sequence: TGTGCCAGCAGTTCCCCTCGTCGTCTCGACGAGCAGTACTTC. Its translation is CASSSPRRLDEQYF. The chain links TRBV27 with TRBJ2-7, with the D segment identity uncertain. The CDR3, from cysteine to phenylalanine, totals 14 residues. Left in the record is the CDR3 DNA by itself, 42 bases read in frame from the first base. V sheds 4 bases and J sheds 5 bases, leaving 15 bases between their ends. For CDR1 and CDR2, the germline V gene (reference sequence) lists MNHEY and SMNVEV.